In this sample, the clone carrying this TCR beta chain turned up many times. The data were obtained in a study of early T cells in non-severe SARS-CoV-2 infection. The TCR library protocol attached unique molecular identifiers to the individual cDNA molecules. A single record per CDR3 protein comes from TCRdb applying MiXCR to the 5' RACE reads. Here the sample spans roughly 99,000 distinct CDR3 sequences, roughly 10% being singletons. CDR3 length: 15 amino acids. In germline, CDR1 is SGHVS, CDR2 FQNEAQ. The V end was cut by 0 bases, the J end by 10 bases, with 16 bases between. The chain combines TRBV7-8 with TRBJ2-1; no clear D. Specimen: whole blood. The sequence derives from an adult who was a healthcare worker with PCR-confirmed SARS-CoV-2 infection or an uninfected control (not recorded which). CDR3 sequence: CASSLAGARSVEQFF. CDR3 sequence (DNA): TGTGCCAGCAGCTTAGCAGGAGCTCGTAGTGTCGAGCAGTTCTTC.